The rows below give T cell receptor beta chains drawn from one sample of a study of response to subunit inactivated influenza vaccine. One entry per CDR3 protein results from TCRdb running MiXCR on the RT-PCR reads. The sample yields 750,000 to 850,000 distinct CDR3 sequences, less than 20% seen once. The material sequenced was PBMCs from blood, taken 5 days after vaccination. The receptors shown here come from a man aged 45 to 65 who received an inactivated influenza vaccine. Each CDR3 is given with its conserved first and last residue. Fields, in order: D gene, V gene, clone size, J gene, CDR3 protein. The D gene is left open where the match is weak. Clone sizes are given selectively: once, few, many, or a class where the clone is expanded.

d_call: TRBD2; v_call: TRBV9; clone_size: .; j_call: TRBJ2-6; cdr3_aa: CASSQLAGVGWANVLTF
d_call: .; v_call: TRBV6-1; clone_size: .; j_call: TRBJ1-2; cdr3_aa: CASRQGVDYGYTF
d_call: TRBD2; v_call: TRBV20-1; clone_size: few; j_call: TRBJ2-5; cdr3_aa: CSVSASGTEQETQYF
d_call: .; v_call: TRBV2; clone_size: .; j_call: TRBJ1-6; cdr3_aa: CATGIDRKNSPLHF
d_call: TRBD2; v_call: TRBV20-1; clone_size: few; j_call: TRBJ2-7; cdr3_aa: CSAISGSSYEQYF
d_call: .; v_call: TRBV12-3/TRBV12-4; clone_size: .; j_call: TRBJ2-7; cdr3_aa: CASSFTRGEQYF
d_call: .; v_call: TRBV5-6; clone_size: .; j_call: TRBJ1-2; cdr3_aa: CASSLGRRREGYTF
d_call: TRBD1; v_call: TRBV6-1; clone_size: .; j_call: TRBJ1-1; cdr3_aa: CASTLGGQGNTEAFF
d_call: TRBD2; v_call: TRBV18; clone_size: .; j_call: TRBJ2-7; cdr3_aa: CASSPPGLAEHYEQYF
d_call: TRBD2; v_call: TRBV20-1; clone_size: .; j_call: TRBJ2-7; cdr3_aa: CSARDLGLAGEGRGYEQYF
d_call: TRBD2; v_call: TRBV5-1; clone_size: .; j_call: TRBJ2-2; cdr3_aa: CASSLASGVNTGELFF
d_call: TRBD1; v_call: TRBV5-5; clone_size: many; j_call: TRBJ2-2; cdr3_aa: CASSLGPGQGLFF
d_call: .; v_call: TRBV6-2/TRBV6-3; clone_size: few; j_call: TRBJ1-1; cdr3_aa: CASSRGQVAVRNTEAFF
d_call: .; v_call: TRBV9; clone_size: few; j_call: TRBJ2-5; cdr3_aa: CASSVGVRDLGETQYF
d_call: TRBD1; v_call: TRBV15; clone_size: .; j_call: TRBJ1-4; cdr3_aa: CATSRTGVATNEKLFF
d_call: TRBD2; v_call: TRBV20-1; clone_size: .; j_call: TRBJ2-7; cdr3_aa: CSARDLLAGKIYEQYF
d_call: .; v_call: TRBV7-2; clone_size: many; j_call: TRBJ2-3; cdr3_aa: CASSLAEGPGNTQYF
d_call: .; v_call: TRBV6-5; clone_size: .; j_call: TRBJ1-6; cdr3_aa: CASSYSIQDGGSPLHF
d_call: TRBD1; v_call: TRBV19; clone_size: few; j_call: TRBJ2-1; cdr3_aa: CASSPGTGINGEQFF
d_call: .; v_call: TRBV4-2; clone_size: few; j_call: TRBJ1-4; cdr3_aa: CASSQVRHPGPLFF
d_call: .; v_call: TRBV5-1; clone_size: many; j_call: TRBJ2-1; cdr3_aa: CASSADRSYNEQFF
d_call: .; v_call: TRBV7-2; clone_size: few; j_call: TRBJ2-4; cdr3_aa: CASSLGLLQENIQYF
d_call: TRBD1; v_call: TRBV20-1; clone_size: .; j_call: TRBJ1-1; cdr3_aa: CSAPTWQGGTEAFF
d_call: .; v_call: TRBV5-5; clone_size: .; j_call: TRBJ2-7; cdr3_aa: CASSQVGGRGFYEQYF
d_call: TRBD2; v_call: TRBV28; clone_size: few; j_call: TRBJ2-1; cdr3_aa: CASSLRAGGPVAYNEQFF
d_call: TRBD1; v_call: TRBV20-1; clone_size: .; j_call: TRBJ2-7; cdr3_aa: CSAGTVPSYEQYF
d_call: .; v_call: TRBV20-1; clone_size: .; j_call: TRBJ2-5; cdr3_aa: CSAPLIRPEPQETQYF
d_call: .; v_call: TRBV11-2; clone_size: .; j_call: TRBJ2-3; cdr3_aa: CASSPNRVARDTQYF
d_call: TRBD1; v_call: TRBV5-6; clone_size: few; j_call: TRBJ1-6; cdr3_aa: CASSLAATGMAPLHF
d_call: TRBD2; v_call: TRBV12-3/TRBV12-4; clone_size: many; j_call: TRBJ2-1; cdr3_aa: CASSLSGRWDNEQFF
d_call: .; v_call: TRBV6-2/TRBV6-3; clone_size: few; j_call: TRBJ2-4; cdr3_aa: CASSYDPLGWNIQYF
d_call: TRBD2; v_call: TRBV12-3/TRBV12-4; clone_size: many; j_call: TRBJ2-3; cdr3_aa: CASSGTSGGPTDTQYF
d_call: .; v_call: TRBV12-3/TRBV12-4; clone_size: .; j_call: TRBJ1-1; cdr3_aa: CASSLMLEGAEAFF
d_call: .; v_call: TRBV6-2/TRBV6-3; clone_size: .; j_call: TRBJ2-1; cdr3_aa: CASSPFLGGYNEQFF
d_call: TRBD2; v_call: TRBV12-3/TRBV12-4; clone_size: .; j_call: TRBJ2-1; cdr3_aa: CASSETSGGQQFF
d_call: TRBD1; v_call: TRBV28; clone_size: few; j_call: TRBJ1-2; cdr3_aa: CASSFPGQGHYGYTF
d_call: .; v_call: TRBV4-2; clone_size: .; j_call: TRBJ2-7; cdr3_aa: CASSQEVNSPGHEQYF
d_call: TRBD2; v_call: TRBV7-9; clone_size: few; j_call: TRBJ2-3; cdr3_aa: CASSPSAGVRTDTQYF
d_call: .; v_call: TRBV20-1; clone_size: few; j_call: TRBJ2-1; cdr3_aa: CSARIRPSYNEQFF
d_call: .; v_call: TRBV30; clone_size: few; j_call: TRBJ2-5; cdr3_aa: CAWSWRQSETQYF